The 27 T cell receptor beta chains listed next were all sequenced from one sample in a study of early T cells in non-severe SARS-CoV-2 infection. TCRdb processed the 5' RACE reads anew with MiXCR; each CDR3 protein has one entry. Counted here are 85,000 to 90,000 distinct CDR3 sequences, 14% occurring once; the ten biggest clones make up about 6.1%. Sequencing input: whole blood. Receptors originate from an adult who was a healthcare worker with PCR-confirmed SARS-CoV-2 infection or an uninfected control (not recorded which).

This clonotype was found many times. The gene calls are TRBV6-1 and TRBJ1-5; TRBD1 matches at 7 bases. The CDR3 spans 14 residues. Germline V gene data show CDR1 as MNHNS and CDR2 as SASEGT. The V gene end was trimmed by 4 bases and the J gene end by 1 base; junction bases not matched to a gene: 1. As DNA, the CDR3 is TGTGCCAGCAGTGGACAGGGCAGCAATCAGCCCCAGCATTTT. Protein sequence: CASSGQGSNQPQHF.

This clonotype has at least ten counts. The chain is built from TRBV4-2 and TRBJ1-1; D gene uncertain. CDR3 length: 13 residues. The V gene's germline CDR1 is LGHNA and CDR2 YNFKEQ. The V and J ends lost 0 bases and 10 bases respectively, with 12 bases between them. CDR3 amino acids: CASSQDQAEGAFF. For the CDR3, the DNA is TGTGCCAGCAGCCAAGATCAGGCGGAGGGAGCTTTCTTT.

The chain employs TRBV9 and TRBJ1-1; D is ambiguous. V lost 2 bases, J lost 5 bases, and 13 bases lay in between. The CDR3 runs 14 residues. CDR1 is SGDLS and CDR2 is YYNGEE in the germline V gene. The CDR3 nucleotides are TGTGCCAGCAGCGTGGCCGGACGGGGTACTGAAGCTTTCTTT. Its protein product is CASSVAGRGTEAFF.

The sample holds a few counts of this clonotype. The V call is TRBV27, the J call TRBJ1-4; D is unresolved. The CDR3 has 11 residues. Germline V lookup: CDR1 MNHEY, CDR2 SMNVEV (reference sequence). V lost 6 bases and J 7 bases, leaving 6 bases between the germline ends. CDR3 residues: CASSWGEKLFF. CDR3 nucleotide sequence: TGTGCCAGCAGCTGGGGTGAAAAACTGTTTTTT.

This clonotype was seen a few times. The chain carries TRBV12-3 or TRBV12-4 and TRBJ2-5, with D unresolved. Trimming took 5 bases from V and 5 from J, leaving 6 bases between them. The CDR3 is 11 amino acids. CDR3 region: CASSRRETQYF. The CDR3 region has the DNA TGTGCCAGCAGTCGAAGGGAGACCCAGTACTTC.

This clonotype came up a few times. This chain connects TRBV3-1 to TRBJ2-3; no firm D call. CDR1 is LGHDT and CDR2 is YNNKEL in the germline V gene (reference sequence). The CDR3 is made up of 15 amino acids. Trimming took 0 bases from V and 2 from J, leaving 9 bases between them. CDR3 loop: CASSQDSQHTDTQYF. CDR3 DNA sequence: TGTGCCAGCAGCCAAGATTCCCAGCACACAGATACGCAGTATTTT.

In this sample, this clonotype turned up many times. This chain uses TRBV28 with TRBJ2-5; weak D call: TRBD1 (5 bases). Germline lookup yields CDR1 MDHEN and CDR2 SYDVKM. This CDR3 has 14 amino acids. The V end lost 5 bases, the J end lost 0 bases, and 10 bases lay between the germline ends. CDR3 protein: CASSIQGNQETQYF. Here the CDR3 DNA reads TGTGCCAGCAGTATCCAGGGAAACCAAGAGACCCAGTACTTC.

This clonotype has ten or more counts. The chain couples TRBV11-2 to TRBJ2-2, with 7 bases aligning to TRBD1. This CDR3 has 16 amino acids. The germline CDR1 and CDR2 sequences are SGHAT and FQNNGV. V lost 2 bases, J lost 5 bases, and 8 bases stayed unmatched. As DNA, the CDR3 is TGTGCCAGCAGCTTACAGACAGGGAAGGTGACCGGGGAGCTGTTTTTT. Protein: CASSLQTGKVTGELFF.

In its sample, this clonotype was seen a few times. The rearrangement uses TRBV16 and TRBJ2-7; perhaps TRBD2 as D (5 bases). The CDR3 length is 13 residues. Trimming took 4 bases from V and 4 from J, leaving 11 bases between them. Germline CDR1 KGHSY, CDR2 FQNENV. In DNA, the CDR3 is TGTGCCAGCAGCCCAGGAGGCATTTACGAGCAGTACTTC. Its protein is CASSPGGIYEQYF.

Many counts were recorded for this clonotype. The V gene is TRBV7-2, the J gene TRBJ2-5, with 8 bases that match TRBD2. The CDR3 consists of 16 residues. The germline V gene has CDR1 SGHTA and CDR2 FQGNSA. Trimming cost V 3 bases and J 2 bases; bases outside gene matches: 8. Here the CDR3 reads CASSFLSGGIQETQYF. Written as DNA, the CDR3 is TGTGCCAGCAGCTTCTTGAGCGGGGGTATTCAAGAGACCCAGTACTTC. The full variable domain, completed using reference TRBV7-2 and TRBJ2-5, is GAGVSQSPSNKVTEKGKDVELRCDPISGHTALYWYRQSLGQGLEFLIYFQGNSAPDKSGLPSDRFSAERTGGSVSTLTIQRTQQEDSAVYLCASSFLSGGIQETQYFGPGTRLLVL.

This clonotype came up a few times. CDR3 sequence (DNA): TGCGCCAGCAGCCAAGATGGGGACAGCTCTGGAAACACCATATATTTT. It translates to CASSQDGDSSGNTIYF. The V call is TRBV4-3, the J call TRBJ1-3; TRBD1 agrees at 7 bases. CDR1 and CDR2 from the germline V gene are LGHNA and YSLEER. The CDR3 has 16 residues. V was clipped by 0 bases and J by 0 bases; unmatched bases: 2.

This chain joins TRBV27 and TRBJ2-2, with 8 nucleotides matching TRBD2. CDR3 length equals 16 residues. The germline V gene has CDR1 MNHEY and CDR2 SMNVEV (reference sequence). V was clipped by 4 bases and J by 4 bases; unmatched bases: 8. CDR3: CASSSWVAGSTGELFF. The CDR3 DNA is TGTGCCAGCAGTTCCTGGGTAGCGGGGAGCACCGGGGAGCTGTTTTTT.

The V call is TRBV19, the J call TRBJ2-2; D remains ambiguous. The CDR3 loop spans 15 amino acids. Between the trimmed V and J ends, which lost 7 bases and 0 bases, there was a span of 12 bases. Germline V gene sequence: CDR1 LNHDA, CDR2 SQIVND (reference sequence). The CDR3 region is CASTPGRSNTGELFF. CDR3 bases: TGTGCCAGTACTCCAGGACGGTCGAACACCGGGGAGCTGTTTTTT. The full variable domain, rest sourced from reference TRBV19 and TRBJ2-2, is DGGITQSPKYLFRKEGQNVTLSCEQNLNHDAMYWYRQDPGQGLRLIYYSQIVNDFQKGDIAEGYSVSREKKESFPLTVTSAQKNPTAFYLCASTPGRSNTGELFFGEGSRLTVL.

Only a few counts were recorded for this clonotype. The CDR3 coding sequence is TGCAGCGGGTATGCTGTGGCAGGAGATGGCTACACCTTC. This translates into CSGYAVAGDGYTF. The gene calls are TRBV29-1 and TRBJ1-2; no reliable D call. Germline-derived CDR1 and CDR2 are SQVTM and ANQGSEA. Deletions cut 7 bases from V and 6 bases from J, with 18 bases between. This CDR3 region has 13 residues.

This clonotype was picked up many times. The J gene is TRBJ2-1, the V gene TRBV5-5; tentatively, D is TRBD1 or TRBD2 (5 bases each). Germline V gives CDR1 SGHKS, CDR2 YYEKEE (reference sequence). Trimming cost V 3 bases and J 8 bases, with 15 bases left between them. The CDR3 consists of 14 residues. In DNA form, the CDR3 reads TGTGCCAGCAGCTGGGGACGGGGCGGCGATGAGCAGTTCTTC. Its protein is CASSWGRGGDEQFF.

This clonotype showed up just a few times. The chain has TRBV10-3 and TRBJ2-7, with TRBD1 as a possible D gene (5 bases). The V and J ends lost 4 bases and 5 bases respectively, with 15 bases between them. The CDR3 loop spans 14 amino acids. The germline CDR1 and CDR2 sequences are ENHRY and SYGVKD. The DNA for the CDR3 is TGTGCCATCAGTGGAGCGCAGGGCCCGGACGAGCAGTACTTC. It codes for CAISGAQGPDEQYF.

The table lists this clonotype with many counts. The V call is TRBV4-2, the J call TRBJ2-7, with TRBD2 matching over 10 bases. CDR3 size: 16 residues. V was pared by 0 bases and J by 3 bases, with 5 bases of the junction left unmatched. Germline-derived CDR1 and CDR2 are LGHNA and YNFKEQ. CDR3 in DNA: TGTGCCAGCAGCCAAGAGCTACTAGCGGGATACTACGAGCAGTACTTC. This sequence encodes CASSQELLAGYYEQYF.

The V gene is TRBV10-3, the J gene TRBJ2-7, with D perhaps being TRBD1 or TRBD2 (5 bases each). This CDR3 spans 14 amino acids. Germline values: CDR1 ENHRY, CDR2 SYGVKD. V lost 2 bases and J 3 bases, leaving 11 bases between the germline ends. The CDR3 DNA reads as TGTGCCATCAGTGAGATGGGACGGAGCTACGAGCAGTACTTC. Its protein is CAISEMGRSYEQYF.

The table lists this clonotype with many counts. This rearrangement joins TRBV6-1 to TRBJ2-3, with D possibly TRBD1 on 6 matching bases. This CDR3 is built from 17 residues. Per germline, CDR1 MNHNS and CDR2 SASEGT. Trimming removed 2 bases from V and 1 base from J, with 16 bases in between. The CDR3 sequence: CASSELRINRGTDTQYF. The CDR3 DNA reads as TGTGCCAGCAGTGAACTTCGGATAAACAGGGGCACAGATACGCAGTATTTT.

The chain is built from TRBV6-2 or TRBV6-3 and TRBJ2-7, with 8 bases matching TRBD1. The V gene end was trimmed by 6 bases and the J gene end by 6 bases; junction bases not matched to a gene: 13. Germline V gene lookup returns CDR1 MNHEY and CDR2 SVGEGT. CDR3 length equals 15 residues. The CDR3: CASRLGQATSGEQYF. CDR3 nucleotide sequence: TGTGCCAGCAGATTGGGACAGGCCACCTCAGGCGAGCAGTACTTC.

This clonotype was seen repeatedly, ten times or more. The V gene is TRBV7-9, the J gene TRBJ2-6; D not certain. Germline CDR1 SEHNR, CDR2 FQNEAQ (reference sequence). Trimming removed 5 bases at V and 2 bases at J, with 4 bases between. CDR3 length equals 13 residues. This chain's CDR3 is CASSEAGANVLTF. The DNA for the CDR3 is TGTGCCAGCAGCGAGGCTGGGGCCAACGTCCTGACTTTC.

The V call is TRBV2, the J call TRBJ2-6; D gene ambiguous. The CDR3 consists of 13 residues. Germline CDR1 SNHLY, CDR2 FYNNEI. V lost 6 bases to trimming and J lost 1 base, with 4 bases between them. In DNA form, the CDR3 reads TGTGCCAGCAGCGTTTCTGGGGCCAACGTCCTGACTTTC. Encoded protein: CASSVSGANVLTF.

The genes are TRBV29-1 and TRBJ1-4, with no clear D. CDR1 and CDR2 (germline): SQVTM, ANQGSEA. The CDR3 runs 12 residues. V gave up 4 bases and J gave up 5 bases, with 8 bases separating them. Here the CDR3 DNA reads TGCAGCGTTGGGGCAGGCAATGAAAAACTGTTTTTT. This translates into CSVGAGNEKLFF.

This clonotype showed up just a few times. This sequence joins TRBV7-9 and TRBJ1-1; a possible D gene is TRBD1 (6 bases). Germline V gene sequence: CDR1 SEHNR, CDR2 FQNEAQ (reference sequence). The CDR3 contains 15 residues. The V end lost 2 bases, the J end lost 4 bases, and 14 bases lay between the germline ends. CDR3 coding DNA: TGTGCCAGCAGCTTAAACCTAGGGGGGCTCACTGAAGCTTTCTTT. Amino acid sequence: CASSLNLGGLTEAFF.

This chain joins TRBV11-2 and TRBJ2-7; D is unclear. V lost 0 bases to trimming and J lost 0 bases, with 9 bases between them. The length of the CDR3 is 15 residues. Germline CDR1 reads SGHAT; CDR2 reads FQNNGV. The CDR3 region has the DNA TGTGCCAGCAGCTTAGAACCGCCTGCCTCCTACGAGCAGTACTTC. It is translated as CASSLEPPASYEQYF.

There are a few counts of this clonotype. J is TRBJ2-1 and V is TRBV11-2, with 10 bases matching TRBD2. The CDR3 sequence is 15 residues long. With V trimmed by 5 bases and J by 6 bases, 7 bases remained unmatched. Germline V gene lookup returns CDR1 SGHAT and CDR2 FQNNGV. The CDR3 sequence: CASSISGGEINEQFF. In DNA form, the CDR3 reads TGTGCCAGCAGCATAAGCGGGGGGGAGATCAATGAGCAGTTCTTC.

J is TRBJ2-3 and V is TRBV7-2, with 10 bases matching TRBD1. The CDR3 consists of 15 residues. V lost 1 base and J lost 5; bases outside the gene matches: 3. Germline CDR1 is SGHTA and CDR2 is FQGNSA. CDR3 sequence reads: CASSLGQGALDTQYF. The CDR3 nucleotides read TGTGCCAGCAGCTTAGGACAGGGGGCCTTAGATACGCAGTATTTT. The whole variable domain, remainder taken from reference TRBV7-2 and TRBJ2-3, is GAGVSQSPSNKVTEKGKDVELRCDPISGHTALYWYRQSLGQGLEFLIYFQGNSAPDKSGLPSDRFSAERTGGSVSTLTIQRTQQEDSAVYLCASSLGQGALDTQYFGPGTRLTVL.